One sample yielded the 18 T cell receptor beta chains listed below, sequenced in a study of cytomegalovirus exposure and HLA in healthy donors. The PCR employed 60 Vbeta primers together with 13 Jbeta primers. Assay used: immunoSEQ multiplex PCR; TCRdb lists only in-frame clones, some missing. Of more than 90,000 clones listed, around 73% are singletons. Sequencing input: PBMCs. The receptors here all came from a woman between 35 and 50 years old in good health and CMV-seropositive.

This clone appeared a single time. V is TRBV27 and J is TRBJ1-1, with D possibly TRBD1 on 6 matching bases. The CDR3 covers 15 residues. The germline V and J ends were trimmed by 0 bases and 7 bases, with 15 bases remaining between them. In germline, CDR1 is MNHEY, CDR2 SMNVEV (reference sequence). The CDR3: CASSLSGGGLGEAFF. The CDR3 region has the DNA TGTGCCAGCAGTTTATCGGGCGGGGGCTTGGGTGAAGCTTTCTTT.

The CDR3 DNA is TGTGCCAGCAGCTTGATTGAGGGCGATACGCAGTATTTT. The encoded protein is CASSLIEGDTQYF. The V call is TRBV5-8, the J call TRBJ2-3; D might be TRBD2 (5 bases). Trimming removed 1 base from V and 6 bases from J, with 9 bases in between. The CDR3 has 13 amino acids. Germline CDR1 is SGHTS and CDR2 is YDEGEE.

The table lists this clone with a few counts. This sequence joins TRBV7-9 and TRBJ2-7; D is possibly TRBD2 (6 bases). Trimming shortened V by 6 bases and J by 6 bases, and 21 bases separated the two germline ends. The CDR3 runs to 15 residues. Germline V gives CDR1 SEHNR, CDR2 FQNEAQ (reference sequence). CDR3 nucleotide sequence: TGTGCCAGCAGTGGAATCGGAGGGCTTAAATTCGAGCAGTACTTC. It encodes CASSGIGGLKFEQYF.

The chain links TRBV1 to TRBJ2-7; the D call of TRBD2 is as the table states it, not checked on the DNA. TRBV1 is marked as a pseudogene. The CDR3 has 16 amino acids. The CDR3 coding sequence is TGCACCAGCAGCCTACTTCCGGGGACTAGCGGGAGCGAGCAGTACTTC. This codes for CTSSLLPGTSGSEQYF.

A few counts support this clone. The J gene is TRBJ1-1, the V gene TRBV15, with D tentatively TRBD1 (5 bases). The germline gives CDR1 LNHNV, CDR2 YYDKDF (reference sequence). V lost 0 bases, J lost 6 bases, and 14 bases lay in between. The CDR3 length is 15 residues. The CDR3 DNA follows: TGTGCCACCAGCAGAGATCGGGCAGGGCGCCCTGAAGCTTTCTTT. It is translated as CATSRDRAGRPEAFF.

The chain employs TRBV5-4 and TRBJ2-1, with TRBD2 matching 13 bases. The ends lost 4 bases at V and 9 bases at J; junction bases unmatched: 10. The CDR3 totals 16 residues. The germline V gene encodes CDR1 SGHNT and CDR2 YYREEE (reference sequence). CDR3 bases: TGTGCCAGCAGCATCGGGACTAGCGGGACGTCCCTTGAGCAGTTCTTC. It codes for CASSIGTSGTSLEQFF.

The chain has TRBV6-5 and TRBJ2-5, with 10 bases that match TRBD1. The end of the DNA fits TRBJ2-7 better, so the J call may be wrong. This CDR3 contains 15 residues. CDR1 and CDR2 (germline): MNHEY, SVGAGI. In DNA, the CDR3 is TGTGCCAGCAGTAGCCCGGGACAGGGGCTCAACGAGCAGTACTTC. It codes for CASSSPGQGLNEQYF.

This clone was found a few times. The chain recombines TRBV5-1 with TRBJ2-5; 12 nucleotides line up with TRBD2. Trimming took 3 bases from V and 4 from J; bases not matched to a gene: 7. The CDR3 is made up of 16 amino acids. The germline CDR1 and CDR2 sequences are SGHRS and YFSETQ. The CDR3 DNA sequence: TGCGCCAGCAGCTCACCGACTAGCGGGAGAGGAGAGACCCAGTACTTC. It yields the protein CASSSPTSGRGETQYF.

V and J are TRBV11-2 and TRBJ1-1; D uncertain. With 1 base removed from V and 4 bases from J, the gap between germline ends came to 19 bases. Germline V gene sequence: CDR1 SGHAT, CDR2 FQNNGV. The CDR3 is made up of 17 amino acids. The CDR3 protein is CASSLAMAGSGGTEAFF. CDR3 coding DNA: TGTGCCAGCAGCTTAGCTATGGCGGGGTCCGGTGGCACTGAAGCTTTCTTT.

V and J are TRBV30 and TRBJ2-1; D may be TRBD2 (5 bases). The ends were cut back, 4 bases at V and 1 base at J, with 11 bases in the middle. This CDR3 comprises 14 residues. CDR1 is GTSNPN, CDR2 SVGIG, per germline (reference sequence). The CDR3 spells CAWKELVSYNEQFF. Written as DNA, the CDR3 is TGTGCCTGGAAGGAACTAGTATCCTACAATGAGCAGTTCTTC.

V is TRBV6-1 and J is TRBJ2-3; D might be TRBD2 (5 bases). V lost 6 bases, J lost 0 bases, and 13 bases lay in between. CDR1 is MNHNS, CDR2 SASEGT, per germline. The CDR3 has 15 amino acids. CDR3 nucleotides: TGTGCCAGCAGCCCGTTCAGCGGCAGCACAGATACGCAGTATTTT. It yields the protein CASSPFSGSTDTQYF.

The chain's CDR3 is CASSRRGLPYNEQFF. CDR3 DNA sequence: TGTGCCAGCAGCCGCCGGGGACTACCCTACAATGAGCAGTTCTTC. V and J are TRBV25-1 and TRBJ2-1, with 7 bases fitting TRBD2. The CDR3 length is 15 residues. Germline V gene sequence: CDR1 MGHDK, CDR2 SYGVNS. The ends lost 6 bases at V and 2 bases at J; junction bases unmatched: 7.

A remark on this clone: The germline gene is not matched at one end of the junction; a read error may be the cause. The chain carries TRBV7-7 and TRBJ1-2; 10 bases line up with TRBD1. The CDR3 has 15 residues. Looked up from germline, CDR1 is SSHAT and CDR2 is FNYEAQ (reference sequence). The CDR3 DNA follows: TGTGCTAGCAGCTTAGACAGGGGGCAAGAATATGGCTACACCTTC. Residues: CASSLDRGQEYGYTF.

CDR3 sequence: CASRERETWETQYF. CDR3 nucleotides: TGTGCCAGCAGAGAGCGGGAGACGTGGGAGACCCAGTACTTC. The gene calls are TRBV28 and TRBJ2-5, with 8 bases identical to TRBD2. The CDR3 runs to 14 residues. Looked up from germline, CDR1 is MDHEN and CDR2 is SYDVKM. With V trimmed by 6 bases and J by 5 bases, 8 bases remained unmatched.

The chain employs TRBV5-1 and TRBJ1-2, with 10 positions matching TRBD1. Unmatched junction bases numbered 4, after V lost 4 bases and J lost 1 base. Germline V gene data show CDR1 as SGHRS and CDR2 as YFSETQ. The CDR3 extends over 15 amino acids. CDR3 sequence: CASSKGQGDNYGYTF. The CDR3 DNA reads as TGCGCCAGCAGCAAAGGACAGGGGGATAACTATGGCTACACCTTC.

The chain combines TRBV30 with TRBJ2-7; possibly TRBD1 for D (6 bases). Looked up from germline, CDR1 is GTSNPN and CDR2 is SVGIG (reference sequence). CDR3 size: 14 residues. Between the trimmed V and J ends, which lost 2 bases and 5 bases, there was a span of 16 bases. CDR3 in DNA: TGTGCCTGGAGTTCTATGGCAGGGGTGGACGAGCAGTACTTC. The encoded protein is CAWSSMAGVDEQYF.

This clone came up once. The germline gene is not matched at one end of the junction; a read error may be the cause. This sequence joins TRBV20-1 and TRBJ2-5; 10 bases are a match to TRBD2. Germline-derived CDR1 and CDR2 are DFQATT and SNEGSKA (reference sequence). The CDR3 length is 11 residues. In DNA form, the CDR3 reads TGCAGTGCTAGTTTGTCTAGCGGGAGTCACTTC. Amino acid sequence: CSASLSSGSHF.

The V and J genes are TRBV6-5 and TRBJ2-7; TRBD1 matches 8 bases. The CDR3 extends over 15 amino acids. Germline loops: CDR1 MNHEY, CDR2 SVGAGI. The trim removed 6 bases at V and 7 bases at J, leaving 14 bases unmatched. This CDR3 is CASSYAPSTGDEQYF. The CDR3 coding sequence is TGTGCCAGCAGCTACGCCCCATCGACAGGGGATGAGCAGTACTTC.